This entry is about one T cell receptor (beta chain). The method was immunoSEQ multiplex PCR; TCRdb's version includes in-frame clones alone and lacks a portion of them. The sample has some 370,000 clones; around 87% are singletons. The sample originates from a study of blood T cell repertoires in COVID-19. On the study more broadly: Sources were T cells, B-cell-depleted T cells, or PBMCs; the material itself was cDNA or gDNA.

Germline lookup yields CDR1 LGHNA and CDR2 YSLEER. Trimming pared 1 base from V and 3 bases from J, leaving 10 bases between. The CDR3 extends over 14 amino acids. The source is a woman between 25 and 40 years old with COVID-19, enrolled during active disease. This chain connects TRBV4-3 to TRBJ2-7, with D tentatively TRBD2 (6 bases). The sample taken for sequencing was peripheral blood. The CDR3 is CASSQGDWNYEQYF. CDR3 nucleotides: TGCGCCAGCAGCCAAGGGGACTGGAACTACGAGCAGTACTTC.